The rows below give T cell receptor beta chains drawn from one sample of a study of shared clonotypes between healthy human individuals. Repertoires were generated with immunoSEQ multiplex PCR, while TCRdb's copy carries only in-frame clones and drops some. This table holds about 730,000 clones, approximately 77% found once. What was sequenced was memory CD4+ T cells sorted from blood. These receptors originate from a woman aged 30 to 39 in good health. Each CDR3 is given with its conserved first and last residue. The D gene is left open where the match is weak. The size entry is marked missing in some rows and otherwise reads once, few, many or a size class.

v_call: TRBV19; clone_size: NA; cdr3_length: 14; d_call: NA; j_call: TRBJ1-1; cdr3_aa: CASSIGDGDTEAFF; cdr3_nt: TGTGCCAGTAGTATAGGGGACGGTGACACTGAAGCTTTCTTT
v_call: TRBV10-3; clone_size: NA; cdr3_length: 14; d_call: TRBD2; j_call: TRBJ2-7; cdr3_aa: CAISRSGSSYEQYF; cdr3_nt: TGTGCCATCAGTCGCAGCGGGAGCTCCTACGAGCAGTACTTC
v_call: TRBV15; clone_size: once; cdr3_length: 15; d_call: NA; j_call: TRBJ1-2; cdr3_aa: CATSRASGPSYGYTF; cdr3_nt: TGTGCCACCAGCAGAGCGTCAGGCCCCTCCTATGGCTACACCTTC
v_call: TRBV28; clone_size: NA; cdr3_length: 15; d_call: TRBD2; j_call: TRBJ2-7; cdr3_aa: CASTMGTSGIYEQYF; cdr3_nt: TGTGCCAGCACTATGGGAACTAGCGGGATCTACGAGCAGTACTTC
v_call: TRBV5-1; clone_size: few; cdr3_length: 16; d_call: NA; j_call: TRBJ2-2; cdr3_aa: CASSLIRLGGTGELFF; cdr3_nt: TGCGCCAGCAGCCTGATCAGGCTGGGTGGTACCGGGGAGCTGTTTTTT
v_call: TRBV6-5; clone_size: NA; cdr3_length: 15; d_call: TRBD1; j_call: TRBJ1-2; cdr3_aa: CASSPAGTVLYGYTF; cdr3_nt: TGTGCCAGCAGCCCAGCCGGGACAGTATTATATGGCTACACCTTC
v_call: TRBV19; clone_size: NA; cdr3_length: 15; d_call: TRBD1; j_call: TRBJ1-2; cdr3_aa: CASSTTGATESRYTF; cdr3_nt: TGTGCCAGTAGTACCACAGGGGCGACTGAATCTCGCTACACCTTC
v_call: TRBV4-1; clone_size: NA; cdr3_length: 15; d_call: TRBD2; j_call: TRBJ2-1; cdr3_aa: CAIAVSGTAYNEQFF; cdr3_nt: TGCGCCATCGCAGTAAGCGGGACGGCCTACAATGAGCAGTTCTTC
v_call: TRBV6-5; clone_size: many; cdr3_length: 14; d_call: NA; j_call: TRBJ2-7; cdr3_aa: CASSRDFSSYEQYF; cdr3_nt: TGTGCCAGCAGCAGGGACTTTAGCTCCTACGAGCAGTACTTC
v_call: TRBV18; clone_size: NA; cdr3_length: 15; d_call: NA; j_call: TRBJ1-4; cdr3_aa: CASSPRDTQYGKLFF; cdr3_nt: TGTGCCAGCTCACCGAGGGACACCCAATACGGAAAACTGTTTTTT
v_call: TRBV6-6; clone_size: NA; cdr3_length: 14; d_call: TRBD1; j_call: TRBJ1-2; cdr3_aa: CASSRDRRGYGYTF; cdr3_nt: TGTGCCAGCAGTAGGGACAGGCGGGGGTATGGCTACACCTTC
v_call: TRBV7-2; clone_size: NA; cdr3_length: 13; d_call: NA; j_call: TRBJ1-1; cdr3_aa: CASSFSRNTEAFF; cdr3_nt: TGTGCCAGCAGCTTCTCGAGGAACACTGAAGCTTTCTTT
v_call: TRBV7-9; clone_size: NA; cdr3_length: 16; d_call: NA; j_call: TRBJ2-5; cdr3_aa: CASSSSLRDTQETQYF; cdr3_nt: TGTGCCAGCAGCTCATCACTCCGGGACACCCAAGAGACCCAGTACTTC
v_call: TRBV28; clone_size: NA; cdr3_length: 13; d_call: NA; j_call: TRBJ2-1; cdr3_aa: CASSLRGYNEQFF; cdr3_nt: TGTGCCAGCAGTCTTCGCGGTTACAATGAGCAGTTCTTC
v_call: TRBV18; clone_size: NA; cdr3_length: 19; d_call: TRBD2; j_call: TRBJ2-5; cdr3_aa: CASSPPGLAGGGTQETQYF; cdr3_nt: TGTGCCAGCTCACCACCGGGACTAGCGGGAGGAGGGACCCAAGAGACCCAGTACTTC
v_call: TRBV4-1; clone_size: few; cdr3_length: 16; d_call: NA; j_call: TRBJ1-3; cdr3_aa: CASSQEKPTSGNTIYF; cdr3_nt: TGCGCCAGCAGCCAAGAGAAGCCTACCTCTGGAAACACCATATATTTT
v_call: TRBV25-1; clone_size: NA; cdr3_length: 18; d_call: TRBD2; j_call: TRBJ2-3; cdr3_aa: CASSDSRALAGLTDTQYF; cdr3_nt: TGTGCCAGCAGCGATTCTCGGGCACTAGCGGGCCTCACAGATACGCAGTATTTT
v_call: TRBV9; clone_size: few; cdr3_length: 15; d_call: TRBD2; j_call: TRBJ2-1; cdr3_aa: CASSVQAGGGNEQFF; cdr3_nt: TGTGCCAGCAGCGTTCAGGCGGGAGGGGGGAATGAGCAGTTCTTC
v_call: TRBV19; clone_size: few; cdr3_length: 14; d_call: NA; j_call: TRBJ1-5; cdr3_aa: CASIPGDGNQPQHF; cdr3_nt: TGTGCCAGTATCCCGGGGGACGGCAATCAGCCCCAGCATTTT
v_call: TRBV18; clone_size: NA; cdr3_length: 17; d_call: NA; j_call: TRBJ1-2; cdr3_aa: CASSPNNAGAYPYGYTF; cdr3_nt: TGTGCCAGCTCACCGAATAACGCAGGGGCGTACCCGTATGGCTACACCTTC
v_call: TRBV5-4; clone_size: NA; cdr3_length: 19; d_call: TRBD2; j_call: TRBJ2-3; cdr3_aa: CASSLEGLAGAHSTDTQYF; cdr3_nt: TGTGCCAGCAGCTTGGAGGGACTAGCGGGAGCCCATAGCACAGATACGCAGTATTTT
v_call: TRBV7-6; clone_size: NA; cdr3_length: 13; d_call: NA; j_call: TRBJ2-6; cdr3_aa: CASSPAGANVLTF; cdr3_nt: TGTGCCAGCAGCCCAGCTGGGGCCAACGTCCTGACTTTC
v_call: TRBV29-1; clone_size: NA; cdr3_length: 12; d_call: TRBD2; j_call: TRBJ2-7; cdr3_aa: CSVEDAGREQYF; cdr3_nt: TGCAGCGTTGAAGATGCTGGGAGGGAACAGTACTTC
v_call: TRBV2; clone_size: few; cdr3_length: 11; d_call: NA; j_call: TRBJ1-1; cdr3_aa: CASRASTEAFF; cdr3_nt: TGTGCCAGCAGGGCGTCCACTGAAGCTTTCTTT
v_call: TRBV4-1; clone_size: NA; cdr3_length: 15; d_call: NA; j_call: TRBJ2-7; cdr3_aa: CASSQDRVGTYEQYF; cdr3_nt: TGCGCCAGCAGCCAAGATCGGGTCGGGACCTACGAGCAGTACTTC
v_call: TRBV16; clone_size: NA; cdr3_length: 14; d_call: NA; j_call: TRBJ1-5; cdr3_aa: CASSPSTANQPQHF; cdr3_nt: TGTGCCAGCAGCCCTTCGACAGCCAATCAGCCCCAGCATTTT
v_call: TRBV7-9; clone_size: NA; cdr3_length: 13; d_call: NA; j_call: TRBJ1-1; cdr3_aa: CASSPGGDTEAFF; cdr3_nt: TGTGCCAGCAGCCCCGGAGGGGACACTGAAGCTTTCTTT
v_call: TRBV15; clone_size: few; cdr3_length: 14; d_call: NA; j_call: TRBJ1-4; cdr3_aa: CATSGDTLNEKLFF; cdr3_nt: TGTGCCACCTCCGGGGACACCCTTAATGAAAAACTGTTTTTT
v_call: TRBV7-2; clone_size: NA; cdr3_length: 15; d_call: NA; j_call: TRBJ1-3; cdr3_aa: CASSSTDSSGNTIYF; cdr3_nt: TGTGCCAGCAGCTCAACGGACAGCTCTGGAAACACCATATATTTT
v_call: TRBV25-1; clone_size: few; cdr3_length: 16; d_call: NA; j_call: TRBJ1-1; cdr3_aa: CASSSLRGGPNTEAFF; cdr3_nt: TGTGCCAGCAGTAGCCTGAGAGGGGGGCCGAACACTGAAGCTTTCTTT
v_call: TRBV2; clone_size: NA; cdr3_length: 13; d_call: TRBD2; j_call: TRBJ2-1; cdr3_aa: CASSPRGRGEQFF; cdr3_nt: TGTGCCAGCAGCCCTCGGGGGAGGGGTGAGCAGTTCTTC
v_call: TRBV27; clone_size: NA; cdr3_length: 13; d_call: TRBD1; j_call: TRBJ1-2; cdr3_aa: CASSHRDRDGYTF; cdr3_nt: TGTGCCAGCAGTCACCGGGACAGGGATGGCTACACCTTC
v_call: TRBV9; clone_size: NA; cdr3_length: 17; d_call: NA; j_call: TRBJ2-6; cdr3_aa: CASSVVLGGSGANVLTF; cdr3_nt: TGTGCCAGCAGCGTAGTTCTGGGAGGCTCTGGGGCCAACGTCCTGACTTTC
v_call: TRBV11-2; clone_size: NA; cdr3_length: 15; d_call: NA; j_call: TRBJ2-1; cdr3_aa: CASSSRRQGRGEQFF; cdr3_nt: TGTGCCAGCAGCTCAAGACGCCAGGGGAGGGGTGAGCAGTTCTTC
v_call: TRBV14; clone_size: NA; cdr3_length: 15; d_call: NA; j_call: TRBJ2-1; cdr3_aa: CASSQKWAGSNEQFF; cdr3_nt: TGTGCCAGCAGCCAAAAGTGGGCAGGCAGCAATGAGCAGTTCTTC
v_call: TRBV4-2; clone_size: NA; cdr3_length: 12; d_call: NA; j_call: TRBJ1-2; cdr3_aa: CASGQENYGYTF; cdr3_nt: TGTGCCAGCGGACAAGAAAACTATGGCTACACCTTC
v_call: TRBV6-9; clone_size: NA; cdr3_length: 17; d_call: NA; j_call: TRBJ2-6; cdr3_aa: CASSLLPRQSRANVLTF; cdr3_nt: TGTGCCAGCAGTCTATTGCCACGACAAAGTCGGGCCAACGTCCTGACTTTC
v_call: TRBV9; clone_size: once; cdr3_length: 14; d_call: NA; j_call: TRBJ2-3; cdr3_aa: CASSVAWDRDTQYF; cdr3_nt: TGTGCCAGCAGCGTAGCGTGGGATAGGGATACGCAGTATTTT
v_call: TRBV7-9; clone_size: few; cdr3_length: 12; d_call: NA; j_call: TRBJ2-2; cdr3_aa: CASSLEHGELFF; cdr3_nt: TGTGCCAGCAGCTTAGAGCACGGGGAGCTGTTTTTT
v_call: TRBV25-1; clone_size: NA; cdr3_length: 14; d_call: TRBD1; j_call: TRBJ2-5; cdr3_aa: CASSDRGPGETQYF; cdr3_nt: TGTGCCAGCAGTGACAGGGGGCCGGGAGAGACCCAGTACTTC
v_call: TRBV6-5; clone_size: many; cdr3_length: 15; d_call: NA; j_call: TRBJ2-1; cdr3_aa: CASSSMIIIYNEQFF; cdr3_nt: TGTGCCAGCAGTTCCATGATCATCATATACAATGAGCAGTTCTTC
v_call: TRBV28; clone_size: NA; cdr3_length: 13; d_call: NA; j_call: TRBJ1-5; cdr3_aa: CASHRGGNQPQHF; cdr3_nt: TGTGCCAGCCATCGGGGTGGCAATCAGCCCCAGCATTTT
v_call: TRBV4-1; clone_size: NA; cdr3_length: 16; d_call: TRBD2; j_call: TRBJ2-3; cdr3_aa: CASSPGIAGVGDTQYF; cdr3_nt: TGCGCCAGCAGCCCCGGGATAGCGGGAGTGGGAGATACGCAGTATTTT
v_call: TRBV28; clone_size: few; cdr3_length: 13; d_call: NA; j_call: TRBJ1-5; cdr3_aa: CASRTVSNQPQHF; cdr3_nt: TGTGCCAGCAGGACAGTCTCCAATCAGCCCCAGCATTTT
v_call: TRBV5-1; clone_size: NA; cdr3_length: 14; d_call: NA; j_call: TRBJ2-2; cdr3_aa: CASRDRINTGELFF; cdr3_nt: TGCGCCAGCAGAGATAGGATTAACACCGGGGAGCTGTTTTTT
v_call: TRBV19; clone_size: NA; cdr3_length: 13; d_call: TRBD2; j_call: TRBJ2-5; cdr3_aa: CASSTSGQETQYF; cdr3_nt: TGTGCCAGTAGTACTAGCGGCCAAGAGACCCAGTACTTC
v_call: TRBV19; clone_size: NA; cdr3_length: 14; d_call: NA; j_call: TRBJ1-1; cdr3_aa: CASSGVTGITEAFF; cdr3_nt: TGTGCCAGTAGTGGCGTGACAGGCATCACTGAAGCTTTCTTT
v_call: TRBV7-6; clone_size: NA; cdr3_length: 12; d_call: NA; j_call: TRBJ1-1; cdr3_aa: CASSFVHLLAFF; cdr3_nt: TGTGCCAGCAGCTTCGTCCATCTGTTGGCTTTCTTT
v_call: TRBV18; clone_size: NA; cdr3_length: 15; d_call: TRBD1; j_call: TRBJ2-5; cdr3_aa: CASSPGQGVRETQYF; cdr3_nt: TGTGCCAGCTCACCCGGGCAGGGGGTTCGAGAGACCCAGTACTTC
v_call: TRBV11-2; clone_size: NA; cdr3_length: 15; d_call: NA; j_call: TRBJ2-1; cdr3_aa: CASSLSSGGYNEQFF; cdr3_nt: TGTGCCAGCAGCTTGAGTAGCGGAGGGTACAATGAGCAGTTCTTC
v_call: TRBV28; clone_size: NA; cdr3_length: 15; d_call: TRBD2; j_call: TRBJ2-7; cdr3_aa: CASRKLAGGLYEQYF; cdr3_nt: TGTGCCAGCAGGAAACTAGCGGGAGGGCTCTACGAGCAGTACTTC
v_call: TRBV5-1; clone_size: NA; cdr3_length: 12; d_call: NA; j_call: TRBJ1-2; cdr3_aa: CASSFDMGGYTF; cdr3_nt: TGCGCCAGCAGCTTCGATATGGGAGGCTACACCTTC
v_call: TRBV10-3; clone_size: many; cdr3_length: 17; d_call: TRBD2; j_call: TRBJ2-5; cdr3_aa: CAISDARTSGSRETQYF; cdr3_nt: TGTGCCATCAGTGACGCCCGGACTAGCGGGAGTAGAGAGACCCAGTACTTC
v_call: TRBV14; clone_size: NA; cdr3_length: 17; d_call: TRBD2; j_call: TRBJ2-5; cdr3_aa: CASSQGGLAGGSETQYF; cdr3_nt: TGTGCCAGCAGCCAAGGTGGACTAGCGGGAGGTTCGGAGACCCAGTACTTC
v_call: TRBV5-1; clone_size: NA; cdr3_length: 14; d_call: NA; j_call: TRBJ2-3; cdr3_aa: CASSLVQPTDTQYF; cdr3_nt: TGCGCCAGCAGCTTGGTTCAGCCCACAGATACGCAGTATTTT